Described below is a single TCR beta chain sequence and its context. This record belongs to a study of Tregs in tolerant kidney transplant recipients. Germline V lookup: CDR1 SGHAT, CDR2 FQNNGV. The CDR3 is made up of 17 amino acids. Between the trimmed V and J ends, which lost 1 base and 2 bases, there was a span of 17 bases. The assay was immunoSEQ multiplex PCR, and TCRdb's table has in-frame clones only and misses some. The profile shows tens of thousands of clones, roughly 89% of them singletons. Thawed PBMCs were FACS-sorted into unstimulated CD4+CD25+CD127- regulatory T cells, CD4+CD25- non-regulatory cells, CD4 and CD8 cells.

The V call is TRBV11-2, the J call TRBJ1-1; tentative D call: TRBD1 (6 bases). The TCR sequence derives from a human donor in good health. Material: CD4+ T cells from blood. The CDR3 DNA follows: TGTGCCAGCAGCTTAGTGGGGACATCACTATCAAACACTGAAGCTTTCTTT. Protein: CASSLVGTSLSNTEAFF.